The 25 T cell receptor beta chains in this list originate from one sample, sequenced in a study of T-cell memory formation after mild COVID-19. MiXCR, run by TCRdb on the 5' RACE reads, gives a single entry per CDR3 protein. This table has under 600,000 distinct CDR3 sequences, approximately 21% appearing once. Specimen: PBMCs or a T cell subset sorted from them (not recorded which). Receptors were obtained from an adult woman who had mild COVID-19 (a few samples of this study predate the infection). Cell type and time point are not known.

The gene calls are TRBV2 and TRBJ2-3, with TRBD1 identical over 7 bases. V dropped 6 bases and J dropped 1; count of bases not matched to a gene: 7. Germline V gene lookup returns CDR1 SNHLY and CDR2 FYNNEI. The CDR3 contains 15 residues. In DNA form, the CDR3 reads TGTGCCAGCAGGAGGACAGGATCGGGCACAGATACGCAGTATTTT. Translation: CASRRTGSGTDTQYF.

In DNA form, the CDR3 reads TGTGCCACCAGTCCGGCGGGGGGGCCCTCCTCCTACAATGAGCAGTTCTTC. It translates to CATSPAGGPSSYNEQFF. This chain uses TRBV24-1 with TRBJ2-1; 9 bases line up with TRBD2. The CDR3 runs to 17 residues. V lost 6 bases to trimming and J lost 0 bases; unmatched junction nucleotides: 8. CDR1 is KGHDR, CDR2 SFDVKD, per germline.

The chain employs TRBV10-3 and TRBJ2-1, with a tentative D call TRBD2 (6 bases). This CDR3 is 14 amino acids long. V was clipped by 8 bases and J by 10 bases, with 21 bases between them. CDR1 is ENHRY and CDR2 is SYGVKD in the germline V gene. The CDR3 DNA sequence: TGTGCCATCGGCCCCGGGACTCCCTCGCTCGAGCAGTTCTTC. Protein product: CAIGPGTPSLEQFF.

The rearrangement uses TRBV30 and TRBJ2-7; D remains ambiguous. Germline V lookup: CDR1 GTSNPN, CDR2 SVGIG (reference sequence). CDR3 length equals 12 residues. The V end lost 4 bases, the J end lost 3 bases, and 10 bases lay between the germline ends. CDR3 in amino acids: CAWTAPFYEQYF. CDR3 nucleotide sequence: TGTGCCTGGACGGCACCCTTCTACGAGCAGTACTTC.

V and J are TRBV29-1 and TRBJ1-2; the match to TRBD1 covers 7 bases. The CDR3 is 12 amino acids. Trimming cost V 6 bases and J 8 bases; bases outside gene matches: 9. Germline CDR1 is SQVTM and CDR2 is ANQGSEA. The chain's CDR3 is CSVGQGVIGYTF. As DNA, the CDR3 is TGCAGCGTGGGCCAGGGGGTAATCGGCTACACCTTC.

This clonotype has a single count. This rearrangement joins TRBV4-1 to TRBJ2-5, with a tentative D call TRBD2 (5 bases). Per germline, CDR1 MGHRA and CDR2 YSYEKL. With 0 bases removed from V and 6 bases from J, the gap between germline ends came to 11 bases. The CDR3 covers 14 residues. Written as DNA, the CDR3 is TGCGCCAGCAGCCAAGACGGGGTCTCGAAGACCCAGTACTTC. This codes for CASSQDGVSKTQYF.

J is TRBJ1-1 and V is TRBV12-3 or TRBV12-4, with TRBD1 identical over 10 bases. V dropped 5 bases and J dropped 4; count of bases not matched to a gene: 10. This CDR3 region has 16 residues. The CDR3 DNA sequence: TGTGCCAGCAGTAGATACGGGACAGGGGAGCCCACTGAAGCTTTCTTT. Translated: CASSRYGTGEPTEAFF.

The CDR3 sequence: CASSPLTLNTEAFF. The DNA of the CDR3 is TGTGCCAGCAGTCCGCTGACTTTGAACACTGAAGCTTTCTTT. This chain uses TRBV12-3 or TRBV12-4 with TRBJ1-1, with D hard to call. CDR3 length: 14 amino acids. Trimming removed 5 bases from V and 0 bases from J, with 10 bases in between.

This clonotype turned up a few times. The chain employs TRBV5-1 and TRBJ2-7; D ambiguous. The length of the CDR3 is 14 residues. Trimming left V 0 bases short and J 3 bases short, with 10 bases between. From germline, CDR1 is SGHRS and CDR2 YFSETQ. CDR3 sequence (DNA): TGCGCCAGCAGCTTGGTTAGTACCGACTACGAGCAGTACTTC. This sequence encodes CASSLVSTDYEQYF.

The chain joins TRBV5-4 to TRBJ2-1, with TRBD2 matching over 11 bases. Germline V gene sequence: CDR1 SGHNT, CDR2 YYREEE (reference sequence). The CDR3 runs to 17 residues. The V and J ends lost 0 bases and 8 bases, in that order; junction bases with no gene match: 10. The CDR3 nucleotides are TGTGCCAGCAGCTTGGCACCTAGCGGGGGGCCTACTGATGAGCAGTTCTTC. Protein: CASSLAPSGGPTDEQFF.

The sample holds one count of this clonotype. The J gene is TRBJ2-7, the V gene TRBV20-1; 13 nucleotides match TRBD2. This CDR3 has 13 residues. CDR1 and CDR2 from the germline V gene are DFQATT and SNEGSKA (reference sequence). The ends lost 1 base at V and 6 bases at J; junction bases unmatched: 0. CDR3 sequence reads: CSARGTSGGEQYF. The CDR3 region has the DNA TGCAGTGCTAGAGGGACTAGCGGGGGCGAGCAGTACTTC.

The chain has TRBV24-1 and TRBJ2-1; D possibly uses TRBD1 or TRBD2 (6 bases each). Trimming removed 8 bases at V and 2 bases at J, with 9 bases between. Germline assignment: CDR1 KGHDR and CDR2 SFDVKD. This CDR3 contains 13 residues. CDR3 loop: CATKGGTYNEQFF. CDR3 in DNA: TGTGCCACCAAGGGGGGCACCTACAATGAGCAGTTCTTC.

A few counts support this clonotype. The V and J genes are TRBV30 and TRBJ1-2; 11 nucleotides line up with TRBD1. V trimming: 1 base; J trimming: 4 bases; junction bases outside the gene matches: 2. The CDR3 contains 14 residues. Germline V CDR1 and CDR2: GTSNPN, SVGIG (reference sequence). In DNA form, the CDR3 reads TGTGCCTGGAGTGGGACAGGGGGCGTCTATGGCTACACCTTC. It yields the protein CAWSGTGGVYGYTF. Full variable domain (missing parts from reference TRBV30 and TRBJ1-2): SQTIHQWPATLVQPVGSPLSLECTVEGTSNPNLYWYRQAAGRGLQLLFYSVGIGQISSEVPQNLSASRPQDRQFILSSKKLLLSDSGFYLCAWSGTGGVYGYTFGSGTRLTVV.

The rearrangement joins TRBV12-3 or TRBV12-4 to TRBJ2-1, with unresolved D. This CDR3 comprises 17 residues. The V and J ends lost 2 bases and 0 bases respectively, with 14 bases between them. The CDR3 is CASSLPGDKSSYNEQFF. The DNA for the CDR3 is TGTGCCAGCAGTTTACCTGGAGATAAAAGCTCCTACAATGAGCAGTTCTTC.

The table lists this clonotype with a few counts. The chain uses TRBV14 and TRBJ2-1; 7 bases align to TRBD1. Germline trimming cut 4 bases from V and 0 bases from J; bases unmatched to any gene: 6. CDR3 size: 16 residues. CDR1 SGHDN and CDR2 FVKESK come from the germline V gene. In DNA, the CDR3 is TGTGCCAGCAGCCTGGGGACAGCTACCTCCTACAATGAGCAGTTCTTC. It yields the protein CASSLGTATSYNEQFF.

This clonotype occurred a few times. This chain joins TRBV5-1 and TRBJ1-3, with D uncertain. CDR1 is SGHRS and CDR2 is YFSETQ in the germline V gene. The CDR3 spans 13 residues. The ends were cut back, 0 bases at V and 4 bases at J, with 5 bases in the middle. For the CDR3, the DNA is TGCGCCAGCAGCTTGGGAGAAGGAAACACCATATATTTT. Protein: CASSLGEGNTIYF.

The rearrangement uses TRBV7-2 and TRBJ2-1; no definite D call. The length of the CDR3 is 12 residues. The germline V and J ends were trimmed by 2 bases and 5 bases, with 4 bases remaining between them. The germline CDR1 and CDR2 sequences are SGHTA and FQGNSA. CDR3 sequence reads: CASSLYDNEQFF. Here the CDR3 DNA reads TGTGCCAGCAGCTTATATGACAATGAGCAGTTCTTC.

The count of this clonotype is one. This sequence joins TRBV18 and TRBJ1-2; possible D gene TRBD1, 5 bases. Germline V gene data show CDR1 as KGHSH and CDR2 as LQKENI. The CDR3 is 15 amino acids. The V end was cut by 2 bases, the J end by 3 bases, with 13 bases between. The CDR3 DNA is TGTGCCAGCTCACCAGGCCGGGGGAATCACTATGGCTACACCTTC. It codes for CASSPGRGNHYGYTF.

This clonotype was observed a few times. The chain employs TRBV7-6 and TRBJ2-3; D might be TRBD1 (6 bases). The CDR3 extends over 16 amino acids. The germline gives CDR1 SGHVS, CDR2 FNYEAQ. V was shortened by 1 base and J by 5 bases, with 16 bases between the two germline ends. CDR3 loop: CASSLDMTGSRDTQYF. The DNA of the CDR3 is TGTGCCAGCAGCTTAGATATGACAGGCTCAAGAGATACGCAGTATTTT. The entire variable domain, with the rest obtained from reference TRBV7-6 and TRBJ2-3, is as follows: GAGVSQSPRYKVTKRGQDVALRCDPISGHVSLYWYRQALGQGPEFLTYFNYEAQQDKSGLPNDRFSAERPEGSISTLTIQRTEQRDSAMYRCASSLDMTGSRDTQYFGPGTRLTVL.

This chain joins TRBV6-6 and TRBJ2-1, with TRBD2 identical over 11 bases. The germline V gene has CDR1 MNHNY and CDR2 SVGAGI (reference sequence). V lost 0 bases to trimming and J lost 7 bases; unmatched junction nucleotides: 5. The CDR3 totals 16 residues. The CDR3 region is CASSYSVSSGRNEQFF. The CDR3 bases are TGTGCCAGCAGTTACTCGGTCTCTAGCGGGAGGAATGAGCAGTTCTTC.

The chain carries TRBV7-6 and TRBJ1-5; 8 bases align to TRBD1. The germline V gene encodes CDR1 SGHVS and CDR2 FNYEAQ. The V gene end was trimmed by 5 bases and the J gene end by 3 bases; junction bases not matched to a gene: 9. The CDR3 runs 16 residues. The CDR3 sequence is CASSPGAGGFNQPQHF. CDR3 DNA sequence: TGTGCCAGCAGCCCAGGGGCAGGGGGCTTCAATCAGCCCCAGCATTTT.

This clonotype was seen more than once but under ten times. Here the CDR3 DNA reads TGTGCCAGCAGTTACGTGTCTGTCGGGACCGGGGAGCTGTTTTTT. Protein: CASSYVSVGTGELFF. The chain is built from TRBV6-2 or TRBV6-3 and TRBJ2-2; D remains ambiguous. V lost 2 bases and J 5 bases, leaving 12 bases between the germline ends. Looked up from germline, CDR1 is MNHEY and CDR2 is SVGEGT. This CDR3 spans 15 amino acids.

The rearrangement joins TRBV6-4 to TRBJ2-3, with no clear D. Germline CDR1 MRHNA, CDR2 SNTAGT. Between the trimmed V and J ends, which lost 4 bases and 2 bases, there was a span of 10 bases. This CDR3 comprises 14 residues. The CDR3 region is CASSVESDTDTQYF. The CDR3 DNA reads as TGTGCCAGCAGTGTCGAGTCGGACACAGATACGCAGTATTTT.

J is TRBJ1-4 and V is TRBV4-3; TRBD1 matches at 11 bases. Germline V CDR1 and CDR2: LGHNA, YSLEER. This CDR3 contains 16 residues. V was clipped by 1 base and J by 6 bases; unmatched bases: 4. The DNA for the CDR3 is TGCGCCAGCAGCCAAGCTCCGGGACAGGGGGATGAAAAACTGTTTTTT. Translation gives CASSQAPGQGDEKLFF.

The rearrangement uses TRBV9 and TRBJ2-3; possibly TRBD1 or TRBD2 for D (5 bases each). Trimming left V 4 bases short and J 2 bases short, with 20 bases between. The length of the CDR3 is 17 residues. The germline CDR1 and CDR2 sequences are SGDLS and YYNGEE. CDR3 coding DNA: TGTGCCAGCAGCCCCAGAGGGACCTCAAGGCACACAGATACGCAGTATTTT. Translated, it gives CASSPRGTSRHTDTQYF.